This T cell receptor (beta chain) was sequenced during a study of early T cells in non-severe SARS-CoV-2 infection. This clonotype was observed many times. TCRdb re-called the 5' RACE reads with MiXCR, one entry per CDR3 protein. The repertoire includes roughly 57,000 distinct CDR3 sequences, roughly 12% of them detected once, and around 2.6% sits in the top ten. The origin of this receptor is an adult who was a healthcare worker with PCR-confirmed SARS-CoV-2 infection or an uninfected control (not recorded which). The sample was whole blood, taken at baseline.

The CDR3 region has the DNA TGTGCCAGCAGTTCGCAGAACTCTGGAAACACCATATATTTT. Its protein product is CASSSQNSGNTIYF. The chain employs TRBV12-3 or TRBV12-4 and TRBJ1-3; D gene ambiguous. V shed 4 bases and J shed 0 bases, with 7 bases lying between them. The CDR3 spans 14 residues.